This TCR beta chain is drawn from a study of T cell responses to AZD1222 COVID-19 vaccine (dated by TCRdb to the early 2020s). Regarding the research as a whole: AZD1222 recipients given second doses at about 4 weeks or at about 12 weeks were pooled, since spike-specific TCR depth and breadth were not found to differ between the two schedules. A total of around 240 trial participants underwent TCR sequencing, of whom some 210 received two doses of AZD1222 and some 26 received two doses of the MenACWY control vaccine. Trial participants were enrolled by age into subgroups of 18-55, 56-69 and 70-plus years, and 148, 28 and 57 TCR-sequenced participants, respectively, were included in these subgroups. What the authors observed across the whole study: Epitopes outside the regions mutated in the B.1.351 and B.1.1.7 variants were reportedly recognized by nearly half of the unique spike-specific TCRs. Participants were mostly white British, with more females than males. The authors suggested clonal diversity may have been underestimated. Spike-specific TCR breadth and depth rose significantly after two AZD1222 doses compared with day 0 and with MenACWY recipients. The whole spike protein was spanned by vaccine-associated CD4 TCRs, and dominant responses were seen in regions 160-218 and 743-854. Because no samples from the day 14 peak response were available, repertoires could be characterized only after the peak T cell response. In the small 56-69-year group, the increase in depth fell short of significance, most likely because of low power. Conclusions about previously exposed vaccinees are limited, since just 6 or 7 AZD1222 recipients were seropositive for SARS-CoV-2 at baseline.

According to the study, the label for this sample's time point signals: baseline before first vaccination. Vaccinee samples were obtained from the UK trials COV001 and COV002, which included a single-blind randomized controlled phase 2/3 trial of AZD1222 (ChAdOx1 nCoV-19) in healthy adults. For TCRbeta chain sequencing, PBMC samples were collected from trial participants at day 0 and at day 28 after the second dose. The CDR3 regions of human TCRbeta chains were analyzed by immunosequencing. Concerning the study's data processing: Repertoire TCRs were matched against a reference library of SARS-CoV-2-specific TCRs generated with the MIRA antigen-specificity platform. Breadth meant the fraction of unique TCRs that were SARS-CoV-2-associated, whereas depth meant the fraction of total T cells that were SARS-CoV-2-associated. Using the MIRA data, each spike-specific TCR was assigned both to the spike region to which the TCR was reactive and to a CD4 or CD8 class. Log10-transformed breadth and depth values were compared by one-way ANOVA with Sidak's multiple comparisons tests. In its TCRdb copy, this immuneACCESS table keeps in-frame sequences only and misses some clones. Where compared with another copy, unresolved V genes explain less than half of these, and the others have no known cause. V, J and clone size derive from that table, while D and trimming were established from the DNA sequence. The sample data list 130,000 to 150,000 clones, and about nine tenths of these were observed just once. The top ten clonotypes cover more than 12% of the sample.

CDR1 and CDR2 were assigned from the germline V gene (reference sequence) as LNHDA and SQIVND. The CDR3 holds 14 amino acids from the cysteine to the phenylalanine. Just the 42-base CDR3 DNA is kept, in frame starting at base 1. Deletion took 2 bases off V and 2 bases off J, with a span of 9 bases between the germline ends. A word on this clone: Its antigen is unknown. The input lacks base qualities; no much larger clone sits a single base away.

Rearrangement joined TRBV19 to TRBJ2-5; the D gene lacks a confident call. The sample in question was peripheral blood, obtained on day 0 of AZD1222 vaccination. The clonotype comes from an adult in good health. The CDR3 region reads CASSIMISQETQYF. In nucleotides, the sequence is TGTGCCAGTAGTATAATGATATCTCAAGAGACCCAGTACTTC.